This T cell receptor (beta chain) was captured in a study of CD8+ T cells in alopecia areata. Study overall: Treated individuals took tofacitinib by mouth, 5 to 10 mg twice daily.

With regard to this clone: Its antigen remains unknown.

Germline V CDR1 and CDR2: SNHLY, FYNNEI. Trimming removed 3 bases from V and 5 bases from J, with 4 bases in between. This CDR3 is built from 11 residues. Extracted from the samples, RNA was reverse transcribed into cDNA to serve as the sequencing template. Profiling relied on immunoSEQ multiplex PCR, and the TCRdb table lists in-frame clones only, not all of them. The profile shows fewer than 200,000 clones, 59% of them singletons. Findings of the study overall: Higher clonality than in normal scalp was seen in lesional scalp, especially alopecia totalis/universalis.

This specimen was CD4+ T cells sorted from blood, taken at week 0. This receptor was obtained from a human donor with alopecia areata. This chain connects TRBV2 to TRBJ1-2; D ambiguous. CDR3 amino acids: CASSEVYGYTF. The CDR3 DNA reads as TGTGCCAGCAGTGAGGTATATGGCTACACCTTC.